These 17 T cell receptor beta chains share one sample of origin, sequenced in a study of cytomegalovirus exposure and HLA in healthy donors. PCR primers comprised 60 Vbeta and 13 Jbeta primers. Only in-frame clones appear in the TCRdb table, and some are missing; sequencing was by immunoSEQ multiplex PCR. This repertoire shows 150,000 to 200,000 clones, around 78% found once; its top ten account for about 1%. What was sequenced was PBMCs. Receptors originate from a woman aged 40 to 50 in good health and CMV-seronegative.

The rearrangement uses TRBV28 and TRBJ2-6, with 7 nucleotides matching TRBD1. The CDR3 has 18 amino acids. V shed 2 bases and J 0 bases; nucleotides not matched to a gene: 7. Germline V CDR1 and CDR2: MDHEN, SYDVKM. In DNA form, the CDR3 reads TGTGCCAGCAGTTTAGCAGGGGGTACCTTCTCTGGGGCCAACGTCCTGACTTTC. It is translated as CASSLAGGTFSGANVLTF. Based on the CDR3 plus reference TRBV28 and TRBJ2-6, the full variable domain is DVKVTQSSRYLVKRTGEKVFLECVQDMDHENMFWYRQDPGLGLRLIYFSYDVKMKEKGDIPEGYSVSREKKERFSLILESASTNQTSMYLCASSLAGGTFSGANVLTFGAGSRLTVL.

The J gene is TRBJ2-7, the V gene TRBV11-2, with D perhaps TRBD1 (6 bases). V was shortened by 3 bases and J by 3 bases, with 12 bases between the two germline ends. Germline V CDR1 and CDR2: SGHAT, FQNNGV. CDR3 size: 14 residues. CDR3: CASSLEIQGYEQYF. CDR3 in DNA: TGTGCCAGCAGCTTGGAAATACAGGGCTACGAGCAGTACTTC.

The chain links TRBV29-1 to TRBJ2-5; TRBD1 agrees at 9 bases. J gave up 3 bases and V 4 bases, and 6 bases lay outside the gene matches. The CDR3 is made up of 14 amino acids. Germline V CDR1 and CDR2: SQVTM, ANQGSEA. The DNA of the CDR3 is TGCAGCGTTGTTCGGACAGGGGAAGAAGAGACCCAGTACTTC. The encoded protein is CSVVRTGEEETQYF.

V and J are TRBV6-5 and TRBJ2-2, with 11 bases matching TRBD1. Losses at the gene ends were 6 bases for V and 5 bases for J; bases not matched to a gene: 5. The CDR3 runs to 15 residues. CDR1 and CDR2 (germline): MNHEY, SVGAGI. The CDR3 loop is CASRTGQGATGELFF. CDR3 DNA sequence: TGTGCCAGCAGGACTGGACAGGGGGCTACCGGGGAGCTGTTTTTT.

The chain carries TRBV29-1 and TRBJ2-7, with TRBD2 identical over 11 bases. Per the germline V gene, CDR1 is SQVTM and CDR2 is ANQGSEA. This CDR3 is 14 amino acids long. V dropped 4 bases and J dropped 5; count of bases not matched to a gene: 7. The CDR3 is CSVGVAGGPHEQYF. Here the CDR3 DNA reads TGCAGCGTTGGAGTAGCGGGAGGGCCCCACGAGCAGTACTTC.

This clone was detected only a few times. This chain joins TRBV2 and TRBJ1-3; TRBD1 might be the D (5 bases). V lost 2 bases and J 0 bases, leaving 8 bases between the germline ends. CDR3 size: 15 residues. Germline lookup yields CDR1 SNHLY and CDR2 FYNNEI. The CDR3 coding sequence is TGTGCCAGCAGTGAAACAGGCTTCTCTGGAAACACCATATATTTT. Residues: CASSETGFSGNTIYF. The whole variable domain, filled in from reference TRBV2 and TRBJ1-3, reads EPEVTQTPSHQVTQMGQEVILRCVPISNHLYFYWYRQILGQKVEFLVSFYNNEISEKSEIFDDQFSVERPDGSNFTLKIRSTKLEDSAMYFCASSETGFSGNTIYFGEGSWLTVV.

This sequence joins TRBV5-1 and TRBJ2-7; perhaps TRBD1 as D (6 bases). This CDR3 comprises 15 residues. Germline V gives CDR1 SGHRS, CDR2 YFSETQ. V lost 5 bases, J lost 0 bases, and 15 bases lay in between. CDR3 in amino acids: CASSFETGASYEQYF. The CDR3 nucleotides are TGCGCCAGCAGTTTTGAGACAGGAGCCTCCTACGAGCAGTACTTC.

The genes are TRBV19 and TRBJ1-1; TRBD1 might be the D (5 bases). Trimming cost V 6 bases and J 3 bases, with 14 bases left between them. This CDR3 contains 14 residues. Germline V gene sequence: CDR1 LNHDA, CDR2 SQIVND (reference sequence). The CDR3 nucleotides are TGTGCCAGTAGGCGTCGGGGGATCGACACTGAAGCTTTCTTT. This encodes CASRRRGIDTEAFF.

The V gene is TRBV6-1, the J gene TRBJ2-7; tentatively, D is TRBD1 (6 bases). The germline V and J ends were trimmed by 6 bases and 4 bases, with 16 bases remaining between them. The CDR3 spans 14 residues. The germline V gene has CDR1 MNHNS and CDR2 SASEGT. The CDR3 spells CASRAQGATYEQYF. The CDR3 nucleotides read TGTGCCAGCAGGGCACAGGGAGCTACTTACGAGCAGTACTTC.

This rearrangement joins TRBV6-4 to TRBJ2-3; D remains ambiguous. Trimming stripped 8 bases from V and 0 bases from J, with 12 bases between. This CDR3 comprises 14 residues. The V gene's germline CDR1 is MRHNA and CDR2 SNTAGT. The CDR3 here is CASSPLGSTDTQYF. The CDR3 DNA reads as TGTGCCAGCTCCCCCCTAGGAAGCACAGATACGCAGTATTTT.

The J gene is TRBJ1-2, the V gene TRBV27; possible D gene TRBD1, 5 bases. This CDR3 is 16 amino acids long. V lost 4 bases and J 4 bases, leaving 19 bases between the germline ends. CDR1 and CDR2 from the germline V gene are MNHEY and SMNVEV (reference sequence). In nucleotides, the CDR3 is TGTGCCAGCAGTTCCCATACCTCAGACAGACTCTATGGCTACACCTTC. Its protein product is CASSSHTSDRLYGYTF.

The sample holds one count of this clone. V and J are TRBV15 and TRBJ2-1, with D possibly TRBD1 on 5 matching bases. The V end lost 4 bases, the J end lost 6 bases, and 13 bases lay between the germline ends. Germline lookup yields CDR1 LNHNV and CDR2 YYDKDF (reference sequence). The CDR3 has 14 amino acids. This CDR3 reads CATSKGDSPNEQFF. CDR3 nucleotide sequence: TGTGCCACCAGCAAAGGCGACAGCCCCAATGAGCAGTTCTTC.

The chain links TRBV19 to TRBJ2-7; TRBD1 agrees at 9 bases. With 7 bases clipped from V and 5 bases from J, the junction kept 6 bases outside the gene matches. The germline V gene has CDR1 LNHDA and CDR2 SQIVND (reference sequence). The CDR3 length is 13 residues. The CDR3 DNA follows: TGTGCCAGTAAGGGACAGGGAAGTAACGAGCAGTACTTC. It translates to CASKGQGSNEQYF. Looking up the rest from reference TRBV19 and TRBJ2-7 gives the full variable domain: DGGITQSPKYLFRKEGQNVTLSCEQNLNHDAMYWYRQDPGQGLRLIYYSQIVNDFQKGDIAEGYSVSREKKESFPLTVTSAQKNPTAFYLCASKGQGSNEQYFGPGTRLTVT.

The V gene is TRBV28, the J gene TRBJ1-2; 10 nucleotides align to TRBD1. Germline-derived CDR1 and CDR2 are MDHEN and SYDVKM. V lost 6 bases, J lost 3 bases, and 10 bases stayed unmatched. The CDR3 has 16 amino acids. CDR3 bases: TGTGCCAGCAGACCACTACCCGGGACAGGGGACTATGGCTACACCTTC. Its translation is CASRPLPGTGDYGYTF.

The chain has TRBV6-5 and TRBJ1-5; TRBD1 agrees at 10 bases. Germline lookup yields CDR1 MNHEY and CDR2 SVGAGI. The trim removed 5 bases at V and 5 bases at J, leaving 6 bases unmatched. CDR3 length equals 15 residues. CDR3 amino acids: CASSRGQGTHQPQHF. In nucleotides, the CDR3 is TGTGCCAGCAGTCGGGGACAGGGGACCCATCAGCCCCAGCATTTT.

The rearrangement uses TRBV7-3 and TRBJ2-7; 8 nucleotides match TRBD1. Trimming cost V 4 bases and J 8 bases; bases outside gene matches: 10. CDR1 and CDR2 from the germline V gene are SGHTA and FQGTGA. The CDR3 runs 14 residues. DNA of the CDR3: TGTGCCAGCAGCTCCCGCTCACAGGGGGAGCAGCAGTACTTC. It codes for CASSSRSQGEQQYF.

This clone came up once. This sequence joins TRBV5-1 and TRBJ2-1; 9 nucleotides match TRBD1. This CDR3 is 15 amino acids long. Germline CDR1 SGHRS, CDR2 YFSETQ. V was pared by 5 bases and J by 6 bases, with 9 bases of the junction left unmatched. DNA for the CDR3: TGCGCCAGCAGTTCCGGGGACAGGGAGTTCAATGAGCAGTTCTTC. Translating gives CASSSGDREFNEQFF. Complete variable domain (other parts from reference TRBV5-1 and TRBJ2-1): KAGVTQTPRYLIKTRGQQVTLSCSPISGHRSVSWYQQTPGQGLQFLFEYFSETQRNKGNFPGRFSGRQFSNSRSEMNVSTLELGDSALYLCASSSGDREFNEQFFGPGTRLTVL.